Listed below are T cell receptor beta chains from one sample, sequenced in a study of spatial heterogeneity in lung cancer. TCRdb called the 5' RACE reads again in MiXCR, with one record for every CDR3 protein. The sample lists 10,000 to 14,000 distinct CDR3 sequences; about an eighth were seen once. This sample comprised lung tumor tissue, obtained at surgery. The source is a female donor with early-stage non-small cell lung cancer. Each CDR3 is given with its conserved first and last residue. Size tells how often a clone was seen (once, few, many) or the class of an expanded clone, and some rows leave it out.

J gene,clone size,V gene,CDR3 protein
TRBJ2-5,few,TRBV6-5,CASSYSITANQETQYF
TRBJ1-5,many,TRBV6-2/TRBV6-3,CASVGDRVNQPQHF
TRBJ1-4,medium-sized,TRBV6-5,CASRRQGPPNEKLFF
TRBJ2-7,medium-sized,TRBV4-1,CASSQVSTGSSYEQYF
TRBJ2-7,-,TRBV20-1,CSARTTYEQYF
TRBJ2-3,many,TRBV10-2,CASSATSGATDTQYF
TRBJ2-1,many,TRBV7-7,CASSLGVEAGGPDEQFF
TRBJ2-7,many,TRBV20-1,CSATVPGGLDEQYF
TRBJ2-1,many,TRBV4-2,CASSQDGNSYNEQFF
TRBJ1-1,many,TRBV4-3,CASSQSYSELRAFF
TRBJ2-3,-,TRBV7-8,CASSFYGGHTDTQYF
TRBJ2-5,-,TRBV11-2,CASSNDRVETQYF
TRBJ1-4,many,TRBV5-1,CASSLEGDANEKLFF
TRBJ2-7,many,TRBV4-1,CASSQVGRGYEQYF
TRBJ2-1,-,TRBV12-3/TRBV12-4,CASSARSSYNEQFF
TRBJ1-2,many,TRBV12-3/TRBV12-4,CASSSNTRGYGYTF
TRBJ2-5,few,TRBV20-1,CSAREAAQGTQYF
TRBJ1-2,-,TRBV27,CASSLEGLGFYGYTF
TRBJ2-3,many,TRBV7-8,CASSFQWLTSGGNTQYF
TRBJ2-7,medium-sized,TRBV7-8,CASSLAVLAGGNEQYF
TRBJ2-3,few,TRBV4-3,CASSQEGQAPDTQYF
TRBJ2-1,-,TRBV12-3/TRBV12-4,CASSGSGTGLYNEQFF
TRBJ1-2,-,TRBV6-2/TRBV6-3,CASSYSYRAGYTF
TRBJ1-1,-,TRBV4-1,CANSQDRGTGRMNTEAFF